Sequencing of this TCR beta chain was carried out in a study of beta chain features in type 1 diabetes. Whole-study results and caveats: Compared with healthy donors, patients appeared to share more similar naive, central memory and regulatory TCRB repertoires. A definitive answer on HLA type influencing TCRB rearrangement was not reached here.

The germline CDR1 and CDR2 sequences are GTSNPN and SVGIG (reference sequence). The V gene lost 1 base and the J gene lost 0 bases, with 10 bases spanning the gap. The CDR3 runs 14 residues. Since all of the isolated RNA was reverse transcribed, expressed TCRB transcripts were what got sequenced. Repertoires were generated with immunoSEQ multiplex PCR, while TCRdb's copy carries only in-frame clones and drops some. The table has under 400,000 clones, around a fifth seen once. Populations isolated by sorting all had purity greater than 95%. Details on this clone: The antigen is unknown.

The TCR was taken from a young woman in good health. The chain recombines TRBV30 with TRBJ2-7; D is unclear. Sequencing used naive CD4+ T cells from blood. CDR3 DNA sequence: TGTGCCTGGAGTGGAGAGGCCAGCTCCTACGAGCAGTACTTC. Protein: CAWSGEASSYEQYF.